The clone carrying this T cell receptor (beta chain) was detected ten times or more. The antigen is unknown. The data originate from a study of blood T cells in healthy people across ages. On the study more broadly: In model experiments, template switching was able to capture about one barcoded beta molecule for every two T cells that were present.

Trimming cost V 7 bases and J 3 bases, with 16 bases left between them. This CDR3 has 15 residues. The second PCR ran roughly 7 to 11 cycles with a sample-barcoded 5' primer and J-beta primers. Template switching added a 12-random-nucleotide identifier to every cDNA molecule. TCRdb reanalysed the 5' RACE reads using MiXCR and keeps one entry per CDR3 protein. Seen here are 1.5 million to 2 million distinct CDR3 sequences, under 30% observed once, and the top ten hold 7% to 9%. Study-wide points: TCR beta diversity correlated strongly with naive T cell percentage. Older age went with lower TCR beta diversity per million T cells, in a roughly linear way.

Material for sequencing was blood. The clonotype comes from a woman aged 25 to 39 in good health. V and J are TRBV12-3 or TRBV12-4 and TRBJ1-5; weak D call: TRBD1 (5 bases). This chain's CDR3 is CASTLLAGTNQPQHF. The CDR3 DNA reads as TGTGCCAGCACCCTCCTGGCTGGGACCAATCAGCCCCAGCATTTT.